Each of the 8 T cell receptor beta chains below was sequenced from the same sample in a study of blood T cell repertoires in COVID-19. TCRdb's copy holds only in-frame clones and misses some; the assay was immunoSEQ multiplex PCR. The table lists about 130,000 clones, approximately 90% of them singletons. Sample: PBMCs or T cells enriched from blood (not recorded which). The receptors shown here come from a man in his fifties or sixties who had recovered from COVID-19.

The V and J genes are TRBV6-5 and TRBJ2-1; TRBD1 matches at 9 bases. Trimming removed 3 bases from V and 14 bases from J; junction bases left unmatched: 11. Germline V lookup: CDR1 MNHEY, CDR2 SVGAGI. The CDR3 is made up of 14 amino acids. CDR3 coding DNA: TGTGCCAGCAGTTATCTCTCACAGGGGGCATTGGAGTTCTTC. This encodes CASSYLSQGALEFF.

The chain combines TRBV5-1 with TRBJ1-2; D perhaps matches TRBD1 (6 bases). Germline V CDR1 and CDR2: SGHRS, YFSETQ. The CDR3 length is 14 residues. Trimming stripped 0 bases from V and 4 bases from J, with 10 bases between. CDR3 loop: CASSLAAGAYGYTF. In nucleotides, the CDR3 is TGCGCCAGCAGCTTGGCCGCAGGGGCCTATGGCTACACCTTC.

The rearrangement uses TRBV4-3 and TRBJ2-3, with TRBD2 identical over 14 bases. This CDR3 has 17 amino acids. Germline V gives CDR1 LGHNA, CDR2 YSLEER. With 4 bases clipped from V and 9 bases from J, the junction kept 12 bases outside the gene matches. The CDR3 here is CASSPITLGTSGGTQYF. In DNA form, the CDR3 reads TGCGCCAGCAGCCCGATAACCTTAGGGACTAGCGGGGGCACGCAGTATTTT.

The CDR3 is CSASASAWEQYF. The CDR3 DNA reads TGCAGTGCTAGTGCTAGCGCCTGGGAGCAGTACTTC. This chain links TRBV20-1 with TRBJ2-7, with a weak D call TRBD2 (6 bases). Trimming took off 3 bases at V and 7 bases at J, with 13 bases between the two ends. The CDR3 totals 12 residues. Germline loops: CDR1 DFQATT, CDR2 SNEGSKA (reference sequence).

The V and J genes are TRBV19 and TRBJ2-2; perhaps TRBD1 as D (5 bases). Trimming cost V 6 bases and J 9 bases, with 23 bases left between them. Germline V gene sequence: CDR1 LNHDA, CDR2 SQIVND (reference sequence). The CDR3 contains 16 residues. The CDR3 protein is CASRTDNSGVFRELFF. CDR3 sequence (DNA): TGTGCCAGTAGGACGGACAACAGTGGCGTCTTTAGGGAGCTGTTTTTT.

This rearrangement joins TRBV27 to TRBJ1-2, with TRBD1 matching 7 bases. The V gene end was trimmed by 0 bases and the J gene end by 7 bases; junction bases not matched to a gene: 8. This CDR3 is 15 amino acids long. The germline V gene has CDR1 MNHEY and CDR2 SMNVEV (reference sequence). This CDR3 reads CASSLSYRGRSGYTF. CDR3 DNA: TGTGCCAGCAGTTTATCGTACAGGGGACGTAGTGGCTACACCTTC.

The genes are TRBV7-2 and TRBJ1-6; D unresolved. V lost 7 bases, J lost 8 bases, and 18 bases lay in between. Germline CDR1 reads SGHTA; CDR2 reads FQGNSA. The CDR3 extends over 15 amino acids. This CDR3 is CASILGGQAYSPLHF. The CDR3 coding sequence is TGTGCCAGCATCCTGGGAGGGCAGGCCTATTCACCCCTCCACTTT.

The chain links TRBV7-8 to TRBJ1-2, with D maybe TRBD1 (5 bases). The V end was cut by 0 bases, the J end by 8 bases, with 28 bases between. The CDR3 has 19 residues. Germline CDR1 and CDR2: SGHVS and FQNEAQ. The CDR3 region has the DNA TGTGCCAGCAGCTTAGCGAGGGGAAGCGATCGGGTCCTGGGACTAGGCTACACCTTC. It encodes CASSLARGSDRVLGLGYTF. The complete variable domain, with remaining parts taken from reference TRBV7-8 and TRBJ1-2, reads GAGVSQSPRYKVAKRGQDVALRCDPISGHVSLFWYQQALGQGPEFLTYFQNEAQLDKSGLPSDRFFAERPEGSVSTLKIQRTQQEDSAVYLCASSLARGSDRVLGLGYTFGSGTRLTVV.